This TCR beta chain was captured by sequencing in a study of T cell responses to AZD1222 COVID-19 vaccine. Overall study context: Doses given second, at about 4 or about 12 weeks, were pooled.

Germline CDR1 KGHSH, CDR2 LQKENI. CDR3 size: 16 residues. V lost 1 base, J lost 4 bases, and 5 bases stayed unmatched. Assay: immunoSEQ multiplex PCR; the TCRdb copy retains only in-frame clones and omits some. This sample yields some 55,000 clones, of which more than 80% are seen a single time; less than 2% belongs to the top ten. Points on this clone: Its antigen is unidentified.

Notes on the study in general: Dominant CD4 TCR responses targeted spike regions 160-218 and 743-854. Epitopes outside B.1.351 and B.1.1.7 mutated regions reportedly drew nearly half of spike TCRs. Baseline seropositivity characterized only 5 to 7 AZD1222 recipients.

The clonotype was recovered from an adult in good health. The J gene is TRBJ2-1, the V gene TRBV18, with TRBD2 matching 9 bases. Sequences were derived from peripheral blood, sampled on day 0 of AZD1222 vaccination. CDR3 amino acids: CASSPQGLAGYNEQFF. DNA of the CDR3: TGTGCCAGCTCACCACAGGGGCTAGCGGGATACAATGAGCAGTTCTTC.